The T cell receptor (beta chain) described here comes from a study of T cells after yellow fever vaccination. Study as a whole: With SMART-Seq v4 Ultra Low Input, the fractions containing low cell numbers were prepared.

This clonotype showed up just a few times. Its antigen is not known. Study conclusions and caveats: Post-booster repertoires again held most primary-vaccination clones (roughly 96% CD4, roughly 90% CD8).

V gave up 3 bases and J gave up 5 bases, with 17 bases separating them. This CDR3 comprises 15 residues. Germline lookup yields CDR1 MNHEY and CDR2 SMNVEV (reference sequence). TCRdb recomputed calls from the 5' RACE reads with MiXCR, one row per CDR3 protein. The table has around 600,000 distinct CDR3 sequences, roughly an eighth seen once; the top ten hold under 15%. This material consisted of PBMCs, taken on the day of the yellow fever booster vaccination. V gene TRBV27 combines with J gene TRBJ2-7; unclear D gene. The clonotype comes from a man younger than 45 who received the YFV17D yellow fever vaccine. Written as DNA, the CDR3 is TGTGCCAGCAGTTTGTCCCCGGACCCGGACCACGAGCAGTACTTC. It translates to CASSLSPDPDHEQYF.